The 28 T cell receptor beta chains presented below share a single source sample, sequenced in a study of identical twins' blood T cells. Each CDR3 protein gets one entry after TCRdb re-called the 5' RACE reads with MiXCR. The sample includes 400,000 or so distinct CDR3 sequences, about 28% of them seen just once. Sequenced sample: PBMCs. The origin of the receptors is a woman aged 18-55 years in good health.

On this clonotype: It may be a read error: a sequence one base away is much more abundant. CDR3 residues: CANSDRGRGYTF. CDR3 sequence (DNA): TGTGCCAACAGTGACAGGGGGCGCGGCTACACCTTC. The rearrangement joins TRBV6-4 to TRBJ1-2, with 10 positions matching TRBD1. Germline V gene sequence: CDR1 MRHNA, CDR2 SNTAGT. The CDR3 has 12 residues.

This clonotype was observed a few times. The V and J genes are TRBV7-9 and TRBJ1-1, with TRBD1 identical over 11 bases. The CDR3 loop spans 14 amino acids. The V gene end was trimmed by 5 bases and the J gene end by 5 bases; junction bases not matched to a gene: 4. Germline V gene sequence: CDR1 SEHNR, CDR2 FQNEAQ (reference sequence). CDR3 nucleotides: TGTGCCAGCAGCCTAGGACAGGGGGCTACTGAAGCTTTCTTT. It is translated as CASSLGQGATEAFF.

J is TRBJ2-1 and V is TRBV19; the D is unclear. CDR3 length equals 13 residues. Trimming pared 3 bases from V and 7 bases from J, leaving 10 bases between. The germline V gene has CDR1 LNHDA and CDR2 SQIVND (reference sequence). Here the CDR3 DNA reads TGTGCCAGTAGTATCATCAGCCGGAATGAGCAGTTCTTC. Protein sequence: CASSIISRNEQFF.

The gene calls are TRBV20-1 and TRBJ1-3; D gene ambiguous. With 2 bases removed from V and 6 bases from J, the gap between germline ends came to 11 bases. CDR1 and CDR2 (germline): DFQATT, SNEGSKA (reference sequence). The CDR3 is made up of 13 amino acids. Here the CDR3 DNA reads TGCAGTGCTAGAACCCCAAACCAAAACACCATATATTTT. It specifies CSARTPNQNTIYF.

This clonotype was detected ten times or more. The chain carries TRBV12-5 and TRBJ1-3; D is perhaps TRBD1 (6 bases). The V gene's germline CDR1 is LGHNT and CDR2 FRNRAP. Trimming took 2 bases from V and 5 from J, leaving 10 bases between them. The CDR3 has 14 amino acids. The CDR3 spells CASGLSGARNTIYF. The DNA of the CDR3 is TGTGCTAGTGGTTTGTCAGGGGCGCGAAACACCATATATTTT.

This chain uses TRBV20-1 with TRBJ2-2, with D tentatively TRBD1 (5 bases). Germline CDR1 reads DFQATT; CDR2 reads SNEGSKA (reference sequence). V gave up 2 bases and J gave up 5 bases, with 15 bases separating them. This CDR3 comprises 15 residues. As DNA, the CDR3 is TGCAGTGCTAGATGGCAGGGTGTCGGTACCGGGGAGCTGTTTTTT. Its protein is CSARWQGVGTGELFF.

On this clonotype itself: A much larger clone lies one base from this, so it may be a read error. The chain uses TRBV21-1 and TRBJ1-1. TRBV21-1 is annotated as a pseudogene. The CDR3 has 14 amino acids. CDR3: CASSNPVKVPQAFF. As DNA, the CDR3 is TGTGCCAGCAGCAATCCGGTGAAGGTACCCCAAGCTTTCTTT.

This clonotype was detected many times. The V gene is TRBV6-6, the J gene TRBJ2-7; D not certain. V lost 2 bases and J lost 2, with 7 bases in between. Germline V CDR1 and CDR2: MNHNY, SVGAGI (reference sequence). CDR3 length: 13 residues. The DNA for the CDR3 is TGTGCCAGCAGTTACGCAGTGACCTACGAGCAGTACTTC. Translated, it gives CASSYAVTYEQYF.

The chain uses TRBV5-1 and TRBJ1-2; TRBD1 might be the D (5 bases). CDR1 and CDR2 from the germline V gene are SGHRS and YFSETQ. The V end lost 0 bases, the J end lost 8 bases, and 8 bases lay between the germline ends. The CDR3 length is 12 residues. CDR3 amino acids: CASSLAGEGYTF. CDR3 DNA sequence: TGCGCCAGCAGCTTGGCGGGGGAGGGCTACACCTTC.

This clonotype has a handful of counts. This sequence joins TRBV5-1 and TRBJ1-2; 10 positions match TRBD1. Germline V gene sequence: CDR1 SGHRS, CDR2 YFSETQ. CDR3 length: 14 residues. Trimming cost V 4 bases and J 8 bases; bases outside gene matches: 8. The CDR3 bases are TGCGCCAGCAGCGCGGGACAGGGGATTGGGGGCTACACCTTC. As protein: CASSAGQGIGGYTF.

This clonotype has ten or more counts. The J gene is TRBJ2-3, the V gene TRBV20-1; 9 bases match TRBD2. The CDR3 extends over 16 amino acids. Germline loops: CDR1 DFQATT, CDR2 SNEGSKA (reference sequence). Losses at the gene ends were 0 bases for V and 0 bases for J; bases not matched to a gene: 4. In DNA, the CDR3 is TGCAGTGCTAGAGATCGTCTAGCGGGGAGCACAGATACGCAGTATTTT. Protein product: CSARDRLAGSTDTQYF.

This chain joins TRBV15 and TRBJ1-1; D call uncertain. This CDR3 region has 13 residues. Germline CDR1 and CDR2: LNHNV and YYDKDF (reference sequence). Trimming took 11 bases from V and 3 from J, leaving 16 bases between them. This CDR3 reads CAASMGRDTEAFF. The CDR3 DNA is TGTGCCGCCTCTATGGGGAGGGACACTGAAGCTTTCTTT.

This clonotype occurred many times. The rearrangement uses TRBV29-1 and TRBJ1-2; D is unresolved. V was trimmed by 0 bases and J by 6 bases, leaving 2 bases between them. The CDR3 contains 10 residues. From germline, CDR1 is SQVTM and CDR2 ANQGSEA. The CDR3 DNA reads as TGCAGCGTTGAAGAGGATGGCTACACCTTC. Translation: CSVEEDGYTF. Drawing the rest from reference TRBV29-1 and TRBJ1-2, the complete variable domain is SAVISQKPSRDICQRGTSLTIQCQVDSQVTMMFWYRQQPGQSLTLIATANQGSEATYESGFVIDKFPISRPNLTFSTLTVSNMSPEDSSIYLCSVEEDGYTFGSGTRLTVV.

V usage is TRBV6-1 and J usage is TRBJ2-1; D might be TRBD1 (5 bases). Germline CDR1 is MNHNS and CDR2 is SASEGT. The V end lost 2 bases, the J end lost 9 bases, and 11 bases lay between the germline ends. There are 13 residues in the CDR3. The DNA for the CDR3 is TGTGCCAGCAGTGAATCCAGGGTAGGTGAGCAGTTCTTC. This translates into CASSESRVGEQFF.

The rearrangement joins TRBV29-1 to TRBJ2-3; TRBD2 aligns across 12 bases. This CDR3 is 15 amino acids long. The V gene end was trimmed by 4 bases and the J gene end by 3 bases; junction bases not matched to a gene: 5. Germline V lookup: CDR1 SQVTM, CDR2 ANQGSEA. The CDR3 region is CSVARTSGGTDTQYF. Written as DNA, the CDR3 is TGCAGCGTTGCCCGAACTAGCGGGGGGACAGATACGCAGTATTTT.

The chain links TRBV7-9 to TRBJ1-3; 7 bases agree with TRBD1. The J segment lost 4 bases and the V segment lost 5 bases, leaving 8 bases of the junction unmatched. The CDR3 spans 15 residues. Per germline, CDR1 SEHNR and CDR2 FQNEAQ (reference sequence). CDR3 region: CASSHTGEGGNTIYF. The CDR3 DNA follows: TGTGCCAGCAGCCATACAGGGGAAGGAGGAAACACCATATATTTT.

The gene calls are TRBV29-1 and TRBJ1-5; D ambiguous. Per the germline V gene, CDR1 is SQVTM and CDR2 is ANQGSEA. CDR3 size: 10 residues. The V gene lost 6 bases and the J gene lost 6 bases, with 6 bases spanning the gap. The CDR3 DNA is TGCAGCGTCACATCTCAGCCCCAGCATTTT. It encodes CSVTSQPQHF.

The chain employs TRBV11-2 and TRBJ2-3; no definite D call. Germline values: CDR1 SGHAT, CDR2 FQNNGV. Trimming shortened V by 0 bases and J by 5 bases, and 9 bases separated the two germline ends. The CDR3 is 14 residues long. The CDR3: CASSLDLSGDTQYF. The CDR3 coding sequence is TGTGCCAGCAGCTTAGATCTCTCGGGAGATACGCAGTATTTT. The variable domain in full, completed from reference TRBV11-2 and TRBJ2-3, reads EAGVAQSPRYKIIEKRQSVAFWCNPISGHATLYWYQQILGQGPKLLIQFQNNGVVDDSQLPKDRFSAERLKGVDSTLKIQPAKLEDSAVYLCASSLDLSGDTQYFGPGTRLTVL.

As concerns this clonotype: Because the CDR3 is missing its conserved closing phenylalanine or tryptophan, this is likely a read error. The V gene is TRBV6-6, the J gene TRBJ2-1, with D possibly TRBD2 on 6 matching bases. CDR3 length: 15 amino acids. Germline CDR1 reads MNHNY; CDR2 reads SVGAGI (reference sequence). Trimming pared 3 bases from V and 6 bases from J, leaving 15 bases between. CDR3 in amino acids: CASSYQEGNSNEQFL. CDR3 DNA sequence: TGTGCCAGCAGTTATCAGGAGGGTAATTCCAATGAGCAGTTCCTC.

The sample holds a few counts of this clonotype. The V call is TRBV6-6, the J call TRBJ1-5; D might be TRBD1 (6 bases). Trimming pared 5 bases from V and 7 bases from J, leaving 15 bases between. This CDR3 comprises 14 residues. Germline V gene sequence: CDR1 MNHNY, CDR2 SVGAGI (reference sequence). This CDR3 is CASSPGQTNQPQHF. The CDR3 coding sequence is TGTGCCAGCAGTCCCGGACAGACCAACCAGCCCCAGCATTTT.

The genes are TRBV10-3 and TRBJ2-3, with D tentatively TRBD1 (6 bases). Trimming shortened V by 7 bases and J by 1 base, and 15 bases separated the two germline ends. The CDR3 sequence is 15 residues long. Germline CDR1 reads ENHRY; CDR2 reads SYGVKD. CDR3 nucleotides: TGTGCCATCACCACAGGGACCCCAGGCACAGATACGCAGTATTTT. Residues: CAITTGTPGTDTQYF.

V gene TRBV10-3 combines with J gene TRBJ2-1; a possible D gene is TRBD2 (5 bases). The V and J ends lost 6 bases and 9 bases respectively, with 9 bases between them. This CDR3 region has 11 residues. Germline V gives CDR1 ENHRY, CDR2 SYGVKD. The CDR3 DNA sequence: TGTGCCATCAGACGGGGTGGTGAGCAGTTCTTC. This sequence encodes CAIRRGGEQFF.

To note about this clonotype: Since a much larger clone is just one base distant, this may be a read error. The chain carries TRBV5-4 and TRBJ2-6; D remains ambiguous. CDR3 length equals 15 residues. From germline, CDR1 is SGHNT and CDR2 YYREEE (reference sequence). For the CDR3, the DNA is TGTGCCATCAGCCTGGATTTTTCTGGGGCCAACGTCCTGACTTTC. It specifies CAISLDFSGANVLTF.

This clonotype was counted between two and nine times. Written as DNA, the CDR3 is TGTGCCAGTAGTATCCGGACAGGGCCCTTCGGCTACACCTTC. This encodes CASSIRTGPFGYTF. The rearrangement joins TRBV19 to TRBJ1-2, with 8 positions matching TRBD1. The V segment lost 3 bases and the J segment 8 bases; nucleotides outside the gene matches: 8. This CDR3 is 14 amino acids long. In germline, CDR1 is LNHDA, CDR2 SQIVND (reference sequence).

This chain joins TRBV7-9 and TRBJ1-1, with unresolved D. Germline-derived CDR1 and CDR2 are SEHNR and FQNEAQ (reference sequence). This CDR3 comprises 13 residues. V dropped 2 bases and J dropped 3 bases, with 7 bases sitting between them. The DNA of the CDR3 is TGTGCCAGCAGCTTACTACTGCACACTGAAGCTTTCTTT. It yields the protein CASSLLLHTEAFF.

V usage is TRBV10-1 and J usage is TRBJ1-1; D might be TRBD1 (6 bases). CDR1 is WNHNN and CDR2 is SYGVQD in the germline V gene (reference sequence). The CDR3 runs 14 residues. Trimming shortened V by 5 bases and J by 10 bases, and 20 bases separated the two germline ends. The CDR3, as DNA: TGCGCCAGCAGTCCACAGGGCTTGAGTATAGGAGCTTTCTTT. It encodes CASSPQGLSIGAFF.

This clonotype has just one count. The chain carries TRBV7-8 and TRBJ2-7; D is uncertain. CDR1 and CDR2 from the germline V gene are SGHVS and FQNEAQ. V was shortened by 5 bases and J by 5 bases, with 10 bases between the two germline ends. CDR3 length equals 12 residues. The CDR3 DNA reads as TGTGCCAGCAGCGCAAAAGCAGACGAGCAGTACTTC. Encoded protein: CASSAKADEQYF. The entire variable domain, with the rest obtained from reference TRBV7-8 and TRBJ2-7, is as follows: GAGVSQSPRYKVAKRGQDVALRCDPISGHVSLFWYQQALGQGPEFLTYFQNEAQLDKSGLPSDRFFAERPEGSVSTLKIQRTQQEDSAVYLCASSAKADEQYFGPGTRLTVT.

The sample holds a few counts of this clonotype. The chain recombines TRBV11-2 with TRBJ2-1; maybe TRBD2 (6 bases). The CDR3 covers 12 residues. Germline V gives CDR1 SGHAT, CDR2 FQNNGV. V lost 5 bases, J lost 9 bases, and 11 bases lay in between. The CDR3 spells CASSLTSTEQFF. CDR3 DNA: TGTGCCAGCAGCCTTACTAGCACTGAGCAGTTCTTC. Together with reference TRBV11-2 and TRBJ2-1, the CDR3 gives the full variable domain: EAGVAQSPRYKIIEKRQSVAFWCNPISGHATLYWYQQILGQGPKLLIQFQNNGVVDDSQLPKDRFSAERLKGVDSTLKIQPAKLEDSAVYLCASSLTSTEQFFGPGTRLTVL.